The present T cell receptor (beta chain) was sequenced within a study of blood T cell repertoires in COVID-19. Whole-study context: The analysed material was cDNA or gDNA that came from T cells, B-cell-depleted T cells, or PBMCs.

The CDR3 is 17 residues long. The ends lost 6 bases at V and 0 bases at J; junction bases unmatched: 13. Germline loops: CDR1 SGHAT, CDR2 FQNNGV. Per the study methods: Amplification of reference gene primers provided the estimated nucleated cell counts. Produced via immunoSEQ multiplex PCR; TCRdb's table is partial and in-frame only. V and J calls and clone size come straight from that table; D and trimming were deduced from the DNA. The table has a few hundred thousand clones, about 89% seen once. Source material: peripheral blood. The TCR sequence derives from a man aged 25-45 years with acute or convalescent COVID-19. This rearrangement joins TRBV11-2 to TRBJ2-7; 8 bases line up with TRBD2. The CDR3 DNA sequence: TGTGCCAGCAGATTTCCGGGGGGGGGTTTAAGCTCCTACGAGCAGTACTTC. The encoded protein is CASRFPGGGLSSYEQYF. The whole variable domain, remainder taken from reference TRBV11-2 and TRBJ2-7, is EAGVAQSPRYKIIEKRQSVAFWCNPISGHATLYWYQQILGQGPKLLIQFQNNGVVDDSQLPKDRFSAERLKGVDSTLKIQPAKLEDSAVYLCASRFPGGGLSSYEQYFGPGTRLTVT.